Below, 6 T cell receptor beta chains from the same sample are listed, as sequenced in a study of cytomegalovirus exposure and HLA in healthy donors. Measured with immunoSEQ multiplex PCR; TCRdb has only the in-frame clones, and not every one. In the table there are roughly 90,000 clones, around 84% of which are singletons. Sequencing was done on a sample of PBMCs. Receptor source: a man between 18 and 35 years old in good health and CMV-seropositive.

The V call is TRBV5-1, the J call TRBJ1-1; 8 bases line up with TRBD1. Germline lookup yields CDR1 SGHRS and CDR2 YFSETQ. After removal of 0 bases from V and 4 bases from J, the junction contained 5 bases not matched to a gene. The CDR3 extends over 15 amino acids. The CDR3 is CASSLVGTGGTEAFF. The CDR3, as DNA: TGCGCCAGCAGCTTGGTGGGGACAGGAGGCACTGAAGCTTTCTTT.

This clone was detected once. J is TRBJ2-3 and V is TRBV6-1, with 7 bases lining up with TRBD2. Germline V lookup: CDR1 MNHNS, CDR2 SASEGT. Trimming cost V 5 bases and J 14 bases; bases outside gene matches: 10. The CDR3 contains 12 residues. The CDR3 sequence is CASSPSGTIAYF. In DNA form, the CDR3 reads TGTGCCAGCAGTCCCTCCGGGACTATTGCGTATTTT.

The chain couples TRBV19 to TRBJ1-1; no reliable D call. CDR3 size: 14 residues. V lost 2 bases, J lost 5 bases, and 12 bases lay in between. Germline values: CDR1 LNHDA, CDR2 SQIVND (reference sequence). The CDR3 DNA reads TGTGCCAGTAGTATAAGACGGGTGGGTACTGAAGCTTTCTTT. Translated: CASSIRRVGTEAFF.

This rearrangement joins TRBV28 to TRBJ2-5; D is perhaps TRBD2 (7 bases). The CDR3 runs to 15 residues. Germline V gene sequence: CDR1 MDHEN, CDR2 SYDVKM. V was trimmed by 4 bases and J by 3 bases, leaving 15 bases between them. CDR3 in DNA: TGTGCCAGCAGTTATTCAGGGAGGGGGGAAGAGACCCAGTACTTC. Translating it yields CASSYSGRGEETQYF.

The chain recombines TRBV10-1 with TRBJ1-1; no firm D call. Germline-derived CDR1 and CDR2 are WNHNN and SYGVQD (reference sequence). The V end lost 0 bases, the J end lost 0 bases, and 8 bases lay between the germline ends. The CDR3 consists of 15 residues. The CDR3, as DNA: TGCGCCAGCAGTGAGTCTACCGGGGTGAACACTGAAGCTTTCTTT. Translating gives CASSESTGVNTEAFF.

In nucleotides, the CDR3 is TGTGCCACCTCCACCACTAGCGGGGGACGAAATACGCAGTATTTT. The encoded protein is CATSTTSGGRNTQYF. The chain uses TRBV10-3 and TRBJ2-3, with TRBD2 identical over 11 bases. The CDR3 has 15 amino acids. Losses at the gene ends were 10 bases for V and 7 bases for J; bases not matched to a gene: 13. The V gene's germline CDR1 is ENHRY and CDR2 SYGVKD.